This entry lists 2 T cell receptor beta chains sequenced from one sample in a study of vaccination effects on CD4 cells after COVID-19. The antigens these receptors bind are not known. ViraFEST used viral peptide pools to expand antigen-specific CD4+ T cells before sequencing. Subsequent to approximately 9 days of culture, CD4+ T cells were isolated. This individual contracted SARS-CoV-2 between March and December 2020, as verified by PCR. Assay: immunoSEQ multiplex PCR; the TCRdb copy retains only in-frame clones and omits some. The sample records fewer than 90,000 clones, 65% to 85% being singletons. The sample consisted of CD4+ T cells from PBMCs cultured with HIV peptides, taken before COVID-19 vaccination. The subset here: HIV-1 Nef peptide pool negative control/reference culture. Every receptor here comes from a human donor who had a prior SARS-CoV-2 infection.

The chain joins TRBV2 to TRBJ2-7; perhaps TRBD2 as D (5 bases). The CDR3 is 18 amino acids. V shed 0 bases and J shed 3 bases, with 21 bases lying between them. Germline CDR1 is SNHLY and CDR2 is FYNNEI. The CDR3 DNA reads TGTGCCAGCAGTGAAGCGCTTCTAGGACTCTTTAGTTACTACGAGCAGTACTTC. Amino acid sequence: CASSEALLGLFSYYEQYF.

This rearrangement joins TRBV7-2 to TRBJ1-5; D not resolved. Trimming pared 4 bases from V and 6 bases from J, leaving 13 bases between. The CDR3 consists of 14 residues. The germline CDR1 and CDR2 sequences are SGHTA and FQGNSA. The CDR3 DNA reads as TGTGCCAGCAGCTGGGATACGGCTAGTCAGCCCCAGCATTTT. Its protein is CASSWDTASQPQHF.